This T cell receptor beta chain was profiled in a study of blood T cell repertoires in COVID-19. Method: immunoSEQ multiplex PCR; TCRdb's copy keeps in-frame clones and lacks some. The sample holds about 97,000 clones, roughly 89% seen once. CDR1 is MDHEN, CDR2 SYDVKM, per germline. V was pared by 6 bases and J by 4 bases, with 9 bases of the junction left unmatched. The CDR3 runs to 15 residues. This sequence originates from a human donor in a cohort sampled during active COVID-19. Sequencing was carried out using peripheral blood. The chain carries TRBV28 and TRBJ2-7; 10 bases line up with TRBD2. The CDR3 spells CASRQPGTSAYEQYF. The CDR3, as DNA: TGTGCCAGCAGACAACCCGGGACTAGCGCTTACGAGCAGTACTTC. The full variable domain, with the rest looked up from reference TRBV28 and TRBJ2-7, is DVKVTQSSRYLVKRTGEKVFLECVQDMDHENMFWYRQDPGLGLRLIYFSYDVKMKEKGDIPEGYSVSREKKERFSLILESASTNQTSMYLCASRQPGTSAYEQYFGPGTRLTVT.